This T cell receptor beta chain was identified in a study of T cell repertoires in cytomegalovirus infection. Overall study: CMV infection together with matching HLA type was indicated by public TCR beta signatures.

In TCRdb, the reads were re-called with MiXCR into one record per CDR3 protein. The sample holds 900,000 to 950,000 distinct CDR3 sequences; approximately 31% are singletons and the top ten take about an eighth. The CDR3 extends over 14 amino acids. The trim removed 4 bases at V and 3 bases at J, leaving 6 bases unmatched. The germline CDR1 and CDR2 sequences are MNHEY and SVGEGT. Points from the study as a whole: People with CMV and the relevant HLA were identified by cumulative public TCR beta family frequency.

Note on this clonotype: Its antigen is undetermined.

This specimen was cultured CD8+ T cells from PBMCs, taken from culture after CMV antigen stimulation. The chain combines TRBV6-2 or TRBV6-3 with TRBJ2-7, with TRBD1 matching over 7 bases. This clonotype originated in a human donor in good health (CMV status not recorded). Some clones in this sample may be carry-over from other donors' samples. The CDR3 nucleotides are TGTGCCAGCAGTTTAGGACAGGAGTTCTACGAGCAGTACGTC. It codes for CASSLGQEFYEQYV.